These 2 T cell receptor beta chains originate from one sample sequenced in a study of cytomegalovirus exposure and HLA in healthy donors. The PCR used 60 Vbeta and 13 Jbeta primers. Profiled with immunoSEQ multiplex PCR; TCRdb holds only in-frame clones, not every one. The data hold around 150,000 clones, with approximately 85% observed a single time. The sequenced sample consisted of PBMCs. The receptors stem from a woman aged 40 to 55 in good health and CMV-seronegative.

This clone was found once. CDR3 sequence reads: CASSEAQVEQYF. The CDR3 coding sequence is TGTGCCAGCAGTGAAGCGCAGGTCGAGCAGTACTTC. V and J are TRBV6-1 and TRBJ2-7, with unresolved D. In germline, CDR1 is MNHNS, CDR2 SASEGT. This CDR3 has 12 amino acids. Trimming took 0 bases from V and 6 from J, leaving 6 bases between them.

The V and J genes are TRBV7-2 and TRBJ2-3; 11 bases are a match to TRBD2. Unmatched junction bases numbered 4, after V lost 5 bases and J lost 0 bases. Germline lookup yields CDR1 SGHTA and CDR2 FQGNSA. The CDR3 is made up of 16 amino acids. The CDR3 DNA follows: TGTGCCAGCAGCCGGACTAGCGGGTCTAGCACAGATACGCAGTATTTT. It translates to CASSRTSGSSTDTQYF.